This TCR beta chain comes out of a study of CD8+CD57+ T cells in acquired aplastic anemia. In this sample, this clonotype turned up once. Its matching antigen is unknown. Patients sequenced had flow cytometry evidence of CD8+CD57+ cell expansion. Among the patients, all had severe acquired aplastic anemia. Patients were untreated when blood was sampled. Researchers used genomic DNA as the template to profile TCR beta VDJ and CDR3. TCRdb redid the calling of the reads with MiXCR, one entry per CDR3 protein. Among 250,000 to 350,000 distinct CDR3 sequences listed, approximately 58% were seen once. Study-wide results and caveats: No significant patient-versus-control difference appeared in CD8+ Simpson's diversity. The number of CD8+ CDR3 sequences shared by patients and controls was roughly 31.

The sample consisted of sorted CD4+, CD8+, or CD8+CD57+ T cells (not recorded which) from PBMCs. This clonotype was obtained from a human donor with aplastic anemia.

CDR3 bases: TGCAGCGTTGACATTGGGACGGACCTGCTGAGGGGCTACACCTTC. Its protein is CSVDIGTDLLRGYTF. This chain connects TRBV29-1 to TRBJ1-2; the D gene is possibly TRBD1 (5 bases). V dropped 3 bases and J dropped 8 bases, with 22 bases sitting between them. The CDR3 is made up of 15 amino acids. Germline V lookup: CDR1 SQVTM, CDR2 ANQGSEA.